The 17 T cell receptor beta chains listed next were all sequenced from one sample in a study of blood T cell repertoires in COVID-19 (dated by TCRdb to the early 2020s). The library came from the immunoSEQ multiplex PCR assay. Here the immuneACCESS table is served through TCRdb, limited to in-frame sequences with V and J called. Missing clones are a known gap in these copies; in checked studies unresolved V genes cover under half, and the rest lacks a known reason. For this sample there are 80,000 or so clones; over 85% appear just once. The biggest ten clones account for about 2.3% of the sample. The sequenced sample consisted of peripheral blood. These receptors all stem from a man between 50 and 59 years old with acute or convalescent COVID-19.

In its sample, this clone was seen a few times. The V gene is TRBV5-6, the J gene TRBJ2-7, with TRBD1 matching 8 bases. Unmatched junction bases numbered 8, after V lost 4 bases and J lost 5 bases. Germline values: CDR1 SGHDT, CDR2 YYEEEE. CDR3 length equals 14 residues. In DNA, the CDR3 is TGTGCCAGCAGCCGATTCGGACAGGGCCACGAGCAGTACGTC. Translated: CASSRFGQGHEQYV.

This chain joins TRBV7-9 and TRBJ2-5, with D maybe TRBD2 (6 bases). Germline lookup yields CDR1 SEHNR and CDR2 FQNEAQ (reference sequence). V lost 3 bases to trimming and J lost 0 bases, with 14 bases between them. The CDR3 runs to 16 residues. CDR3 bases: TGTGCCAGCAGCTTTTCTGGACTACCGTACCAAGAGACCCAGTACTTC. It yields the protein CASSFSGLPYQETQYF. The full variable domain, in which reference TRBV7-9 and TRBJ2-5 provide the parts outside the CDR3, is DTGVSQNPRHKITKRGQNVTFRCDPISEHNRLYWYRQTLGQGPEFLTYFQNEAQLEKSRLLSDRFSAERPKGSFSTLEIQRTEQGDSAMYLCASSFSGLPYQETQYFGPGTRLLVL.

The chain employs TRBV7-9 and TRBJ2-1; TRBD2 matches at 13 bases. Germline loops: CDR1 SEHNR, CDR2 FQNEAQ (reference sequence). The CDR3 has 19 amino acids. Unmatched junction bases numbered 6, after V lost 1 base and J lost 0 bases. The CDR3 DNA is TGTGCCAGCAGCTTAGTCGGACTAGCGGGAGTCTACTCCTACAATGAGCAGTTCTTC. It specifies CASSLVGLAGVYSYNEQFF.

The CDR3: CASSPRLAGDLNEQFF. The DNA for the CDR3 is TGTGCCAGCAGCCCGAGACTAGCGGGGGATCTGAATGAGCAGTTCTTC. The rearrangement joins TRBV5-8 to TRBJ2-1, with 12 bases that match TRBD2. The ends lost 4 bases at V and 7 bases at J; junction bases unmatched: 9. The length of the CDR3 is 16 residues. CDR1 and CDR2 from the germline V gene are SGHTS and YDEGEE. Using reference TRBV5-8 and TRBJ2-1 for the parts outside the CDR3, the full variable domain is EAGVTQSPTHLIKTRGQQATLRCSPISGHTSVYWYQQALGLGLQFLLWYDEGEERNRGNFPPRFSGRQFPNYSSELNVNALELEDSALYLCASSPRLAGDLNEQFFGPGTRLTVL.

This clone showed up just once. The chain uses TRBV30 and TRBJ1-2; the match to TRBD1 covers 9 bases. The CDR3 spans 13 residues. The V gene end was trimmed by 4 bases and the J gene end by 4 bases; junction bases not matched to a gene: 4. Germline values: CDR1 GTSNPN, CDR2 SVGIG (reference sequence). Written as DNA, the CDR3 is TGTGCCTGGAACAGGGGGCTGGGCTATGGCTACACCTTC. It specifies CAWNRGLGYGYTF.

This chain connects TRBV4-3 to TRBJ1-1; 7 bases match TRBD1. The germline gives CDR1 LGHNA, CDR2 YSLEER. V gave up 5 bases and J gave up 1 base; unmatched junction bases: 1. The CDR3 has 13 residues. The CDR3 here is CASSWTGNTEAFF. CDR3 in DNA: TGCGCCAGCAGCTGGACAGGGAACACTGAAGCTTTCTTT.

The chain employs TRBV15 and TRBJ2-2; a weak D match, TRBD2 (5 bases). This CDR3 has 15 amino acids. Germline V gene lookup returns CDR1 LNHNV and CDR2 YYDKDF (reference sequence). The germline V and J ends were trimmed by 5 bases and 4 bases, with 14 bases remaining between them. CDR3 protein: CATSPEGEATGELFF. The CDR3 nucleotides are TGTGCCACCAGCCCTGAGGGAGAGGCCACCGGGGAGCTGTTTTTT.

The chain uses TRBV6-5 and TRBJ1-5, with D possibly TRBD1 on 6 matching bases. Germline CDR1 is MNHEY and CDR2 is SVGAGI. This CDR3 comprises 15 residues. V gave up 0 bases and J gave up 5 bases, with 11 bases separating them. The chain's CDR3 is CASSYSWGPDQPQHF. For the CDR3, the DNA is TGTGCCAGCAGTTACTCTTGGGGGCCCGATCAGCCCCAGCATTTT.

The chain carries TRBV28 and TRBJ1-2; 10 positions agree with TRBD1. The CDR3 has 12 residues. V shed 4 bases and J 9 bases; nucleotides not matched to a gene: 2. CDR1 and CDR2 (germline): MDHEN, SYDVKM. The CDR3 region is CASSWGQGRYTF. The CDR3 nucleotides are TGTGCCAGCAGTTGGGGACAGGGGCGCTACACCTTC.

This clone came up a few times. The CDR3 DNA reads TGTGCCAGCAGTTTGGGGCAAACGGGAGAGACCCAGTACTTC. Its protein product is CASSLGQTGETQYF. The chain is built from TRBV28 and TRBJ2-5; D perhaps matches TRBD1 (5 bases). With 3 bases removed from V and 4 bases from J, the gap between germline ends came to 12 bases. The CDR3 consists of 14 residues. Germline assignment: CDR1 MDHEN and CDR2 SYDVKM.

This chain connects TRBV7-2 to TRBJ2-5; D gene uncertain. CDR3 length: 14 residues. Trimming took 5 bases from V and 5 from J, leaving 15 bases between them. Germline V gives CDR1 SGHTA, CDR2 FQGNSA. CDR3 bases: TGTGCCAGCAGCCCTTTACTCGGGTTGGAGACCCAGTACTTC. Translating gives CASSPLLGLETQYF.

The chain combines TRBV6-2 or TRBV6-3 with TRBJ1-2; 11 positions match TRBD1. This CDR3 comprises 13 residues. Germline CDR1 is MNHEY and CDR2 is SVGEGT. The V and J ends lost 4 bases and 10 bases, in that order; junction bases with no gene match: 5. The CDR3 region is CASSLDRGLHYTF. The CDR3 DNA reads as TGTGCCAGCAGTTTGGACAGGGGGCTACACTACACCTTC.

This sequence joins TRBV5-1 and TRBJ1-1; TRBD1 is a possible D gene (6 bases). Trimming took off 0 bases at V and 10 bases at J, with 16 bases between the two ends. Germline values: CDR1 SGHRS, CDR2 YFSETQ. There are 14 residues in the CDR3. CDR3 in DNA: TGCGCCAGCAGCTTGGCGGGGAGTGTACAGGGAGCTTTCTTT. As protein: CASSLAGSVQGAFF.

V usage is TRBV6-5 and J usage is TRBJ2-7; D is unclear. CDR1 and CDR2 (germline): MNHEY, SVGAGI. The CDR3 sequence is 13 residues long. V lost 6 bases to trimming and J lost 3 bases, with 12 bases between them. CDR3 DNA sequence: TGTGCCAGCAGCCAACGAGCACGCTACGAGCAGTACTTC. Protein product: CASSQRARYEQYF.

The chain carries TRBV5-1 and TRBJ2-3; 12 nucleotides match TRBD2. The CDR3 consists of 18 residues. The germline gives CDR1 SGHRS, CDR2 YFSETQ. Trimming cost V 0 bases and J 5 bases; bases outside gene matches: 10. In nucleotides, the CDR3 is TGCGCCAGCAGCTTGGGACTAGCGGGAGCCCCGGGAGGAGATACGCAGTATTTT. This gives the protein CASSLGLAGAPGGDTQYF.

V usage is TRBV19 and J usage is TRBJ2-2, with 8 bases identical to TRBD2. The CDR3 totals 16 residues. Per the germline V gene, CDR1 is LNHDA and CDR2 is SQIVND (reference sequence). V lost 5 bases, J lost 0 bases, and 5 bases stayed unmatched. For the CDR3, the DNA is TGTGCCAGTAGTTCTTATAGCGGGACGAACACCGGGGAGCTGTTTTTT. Its translation: CASSSYSGTNTGELFF.

The chain carries TRBV2 and TRBJ2-2; TRBD1 is a possible D gene (5 bases). Trimming shortened V by 8 bases and J by 0 bases, and 10 bases separated the two germline ends. Germline V gene data show CDR1 as SNHLY and CDR2 as FYNNEI. This CDR3 contains 14 residues. CDR3 in DNA: TGTGCCAGCGGGGCGTGGGCGAACACCGGGGAGCTGTTTTTT. It yields the protein CASGAWANTGELFF.